Shown below are 23 T cell receptor beta chains from a single sample sequenced in a study of identical twins. TCRdb independently ran MiXCR on the 5' RACE reads; one entry per CDR3 protein. The data contain roughly 720,000 distinct CDR3 sequences, 18% of them singletons. These data were also filed under a second study, of T cells expressing NK-cell markers.

Sequenced: PBMCs. The receptors originated from a woman aged 18-29 years in good health.

As to this clonotype: Since the CDR3 does not end with the conserved phenylalanine or tryptophan, this likely comes from a read error. The chain couples TRBV6-1 to TRBJ2-7; TRBD1 is a possible D gene (6 bases). Trimming left V 5 bases short and J 2 bases short, with 13 bases between. The germline V gene has CDR1 MNHNS and CDR2 SASEGT. CDR3 length: 14 residues. The CDR3 protein is CASSPGHRAYEQYS. The CDR3 DNA reads TGTGCCAGCAGTCCGGGACACAGGGCCTACGAGCAGTACTCC.

This clonotype has more than one count but fewer than ten. The chain links TRBV12-3 or TRBV12-4 to TRBJ2-1, with D perhaps matching TRBD1 (7 bases). The CDR3 is 15 amino acids. V lost 3 bases and J 9 bases, leaving 18 bases between the germline ends. The DNA of the CDR3 is TGTGCCAGCAGTTTTTTACCAGGGGGGTCGATTGAGCAGTTCTTC. Translating it yields CASSFLPGGSIEQFF.

This clonotype was observed a few times. The gene calls are TRBV6-1 and TRBJ2-5; D perhaps matches TRBD1 (5 bases). This CDR3 spans 15 amino acids. Trimming took 8 bases from V and 1 from J, leaving 17 bases between them. CDR1 is MNHNS, CDR2 SASEGT, per germline. The CDR3 loop reads CASSFVRGFQETQYF. The CDR3 nucleotides are TGTGCCAGCTCATTCGTAAGGGGTTTCCAAGAGACCCAGTACTTC.

The sample holds a few counts of this clonotype. This CDR3 fails to terminate in the conserved phenylalanine or tryptophan, so it likely reflects a read error. The limits of the CDR3 on the DNA are not certain, so only TCRdb's listed CDR3 is given. The rearrangement joins TRBV24-1 to TRBJ1-5; TRBD1, as called in the table, went unchecked against the DNA. The CDR3 is 9 amino acids in total, end residues counted. The germline V gene has CDR1 KGHDR and CDR2 SFDVKD. This chain's CDR3 is CATNRVRGV.

This clonotype was recorded a few times. The gene calls are TRBV25-1 and TRBJ2-7, with D possibly matching TRBD2 (5 bases). The ends were cut back, 6 bases at V and 6 bases at J, with 15 bases in the middle. The germline V gene has CDR1 MGHDK and CDR2 SYGVNS. The CDR3 has 13 residues. The CDR3 nucleotides read TGTGCCAGCAGGTATCCGGGATCGGGCGAGCAGTACTTC. Its protein product is CASRYPGSGEQYF.

This clonotype was counted many times. V usage is TRBV5-6 and J usage is TRBJ2-1; D call uncertain. Germline CDR1 is SGHDT and CDR2 is YYEEEE. Trimming took off 1 base at V and 6 bases at J, with 5 bases between the two ends. The CDR3 length is 12 residues. CDR3 in DNA: TGTGCCAGCAGCTTGAGTCCCAATGAGCAGTTCTTC. Residues: CASSLSPNEQFF.

This clonotype was detected a few times. The chain carries TRBV20-1 and TRBJ2-3; TRBD2 aligns across 8 bases. Per the germline V gene, CDR1 is DFQATT and CDR2 is SNEGSKA (reference sequence). This CDR3 is 14 amino acids long. V shed 2 bases and J 3 bases; nucleotides not matched to a gene: 4. The CDR3 is CSARSPSGTDTQYF. CDR3 DNA sequence: TGCAGTGCTAGATCGCCTAGCGGGACAGATACGCAGTATTTT.

The chain is built from TRBV6-1 and TRBJ2-5; the D gene is possibly TRBD2 (5 bases). Between the trimmed V and J ends, which lost 6 bases and 3 bases, there was a span of 14 bases. The CDR3 has 14 residues. Germline CDR1 is MNHNS and CDR2 is SASEGT. The DNA for the CDR3 is TGTGCCAGCAGCCCCGGAGGAGAAGAAGAGACCCAGTACTTC. Protein: CASSPGGEEETQYF.

The chain carries TRBV7-6 and TRBJ2-7, with D perhaps TRBD1 (6 bases). V gave up 4 bases and J gave up 2 bases, with 15 bases separating them. Germline-derived CDR1 and CDR2 are SGHVS and FNYEAQ. The CDR3 is 15 residues long. The CDR3 spells CASSSQGTAPYEQYF. In DNA form, the CDR3 reads TGTGCCAGCAGCTCCCAGGGGACGGCCCCCTACGAGCAGTACTTC.

Of note for this clonotype: This may stem from a read error, because a much larger clone lies one nucleotide away. This rearrangement joins TRBV9 to TRBJ1-2; TRBD1 is a possible D gene (5 bases). Germline V gene lookup returns CDR1 SGDLS and CDR2 YYNGEE. The CDR3 has 13 residues. The CDR3 protein is CASCVEAGRGYTF. The CDR3 DNA is TGTGCCAGCTGCGTAGAGGCAGGGAGAGGCTACACCTTC.

The chain is built from TRBV5-1 and TRBJ2-7, with TRBD1 matching over 8 bases. This CDR3 is built from 16 residues. The junction had 10 bases not matched to a gene; V was cut back by 3 bases and J by 2 bases. The germline CDR1 and CDR2 sequences are SGHRS and YFSETQ. The CDR3 here is CASSWGPGQAAYEQYF. The CDR3 bases are TGCGCCAGCAGCTGGGGACCGGGACAGGCAGCCTACGAGCAGTACTTC.

This clonotype has only a few counts. The chain couples TRBV6-1 to TRBJ2-2; TRBD1 matches 7 bases. V shed 5 bases, J shed 6 bases, and the junction held 3 bases outside the gene matches. CDR3 length equals 13 residues. Looked up from germline, CDR1 is MNHNS and CDR2 is SASEGT. DNA for the CDR3: TGTGCCAGCAGTCCACAGGGGCCCGGGGAGCTGTTTTTT. Translating it yields CASSPQGPGELFF.

This clonotype has more than one count but fewer than ten. The chain has TRBV29-1 and TRBJ2-1; D call uncertain. V lost 4 bases to trimming and J lost 9 bases, with 10 bases between them. Germline V lookup: CDR1 SQVTM, CDR2 ANQGSEA. The CDR3 has 11 residues. The CDR3 nucleotides read TGCAGCGTTGTCGCCAGGTCTGAGCAGTTCTTC. As protein: CSVVARSEQFF.

This clonotype occurred a few times. The chain joins TRBV10-2 to TRBJ2-3; D gene unclear. CDR1 is WSHSY, CDR2 SAAADI, per germline. The germline V and J ends were trimmed by 10 bases and 6 bases, with 11 bases remaining between them. This CDR3 contains 11 residues. This chain's CDR3 is CATLSRDTQYF. CDR3 in DNA: TGCGCCACCCTGAGCCGCGATACGCAGTATTTT.

The rearrangement links TRBV15 to TRBJ1-2; D is ambiguous. Trimming took 0 bases from V and 6 from J, leaving 14 bases between them. Germline V gene lookup returns CDR1 LNHNV and CDR2 YYDKDF (reference sequence). There are 15 residues in the CDR3. CDR3 sequence reads: CATSRDLVVSDGYTF. CDR3 sequence (DNA): TGTGCCACCAGCAGAGATCTGGTCGTTTCCGATGGCTACACCTTC.

V gene TRBV29-1 combines with J gene TRBJ2-1; tentative D call: TRBD1 (6 bases). Germline CDR1 reads SQVTM; CDR2 reads ANQGSEA. The V end was cut by 5 bases, the J end by 7 bases, with 9 bases between. The CDR3 is 11 residues long. The CDR3 DNA follows: TGCAGCGTTCTAGGGGGAAATGAGCAGTTCTTC. Its translation is CSVLGGNEQFF.

In its sample, this clonotype was seen a few times. V and J are TRBV6-4 and TRBJ2-1; 9 positions agree with TRBD1. Per germline, CDR1 MRHNA and CDR2 SNTAGT. V dropped 4 bases and J dropped 4; count of bases not matched to a gene: 5. This CDR3 is 15 amino acids long. The CDR3 coding sequence is TGTGCCAGCAGTGTGACAGGGGGTATGTACAATGAGCAGTTCTTC. Amino acid sequence: CASSVTGGMYNEQFF.

This clonotype was seen a few times. CDR3 residues: CATTGRSGTDTQYF. The CDR3 coding sequence is TGTGCCACCACGGGCAGGAGTGGCACAGATACGCAGTATTTT. This sequence joins TRBV15 and TRBJ2-3; D is undetermined. Germline loops: CDR1 LNHNV, CDR2 YYDKDF (reference sequence). The CDR3 spans 14 residues. Trimming shortened V by 7 bases and J by 1 base, and 12 bases separated the two germline ends.

The CDR3 sequence: CAISTGTSDSRTQYF. In DNA, the CDR3 is TGTGCCATCAGTACCGGGACTAGCGACTCTAGGACCCAGTACTTC. V gene TRBV10-3 combines with J gene TRBJ2-5, with TRBD2 identical over 10 bases. The germline V gene encodes CDR1 ENHRY and CDR2 SYGVKD. This CDR3 comprises 15 residues. Unmatched junction bases numbered 10, after V lost 5 bases and J lost 7 bases.

This clonotype has just a few counts. The J gene is TRBJ2-5, the V gene TRBV12-3 or TRBV12-4; 9 bases line up with TRBD2. This CDR3 contains 13 residues. V was clipped by 6 bases and J by 1 base; unmatched bases: 0. CDR3 protein: CASRRGGQETQYF. The DNA of the CDR3 is TGTGCCAGCAGGCGGGGGGGCCAAGAGACCCAGTACTTC.

The gene calls are TRBV12-3 or TRBV12-4 and TRBJ1-1; D unresolved. CDR3 size: 12 residues. V gave up 8 bases and J gave up 1 base, with 8 bases separating them. The CDR3 protein is CASGWGNTEAFF. CDR3 nucleotide sequence: TGTGCCAGCGGTTGGGGGAACACTGAAGCTTTCTTT.

This clonotype was seen only a few times. This chain links TRBV20-1 with TRBJ1-4; D may be TRBD1 (5 bases). Germline V gene data show CDR1 as DFQATT and CDR2 as SNEGSKA (reference sequence). The CDR3 length is 16 residues. V shed 5 bases and J shed 4 bases, with 20 bases lying between them. The CDR3 protein is CSAYGTQGVDNEKLFF. The CDR3 DNA reads as TGCAGTGCTTACGGGACCCAGGGCGTAGATAATGAAAAACTGTTTTTT.

V usage is TRBV20-1 and J usage is TRBJ2-3; D possibly corresponds to TRBD2 (6 bases). V was cut by 6 bases and J by 7 bases, with 29 bases left in between. Per the germline V gene, CDR1 is DFQATT and CDR2 is SNEGSKA (reference sequence). This CDR3 is 17 amino acids long. CDR3 nucleotides: TGCAGTGCCCTCCCATGGGGCCTAGCGACTCTCACCTATACGCAGTATTTT. This gives the protein CSALPWGLATLTYTQYF.